Listed below are T cell receptor beta chains from one sample, sequenced in a study of T cell changes during pregnancy in multiple sclerosis. Libraries were prepared by immunoSEQ multiplex PCR; TCRdb keeps only in-frame clonotypes and omits some of them. The data contain about 77,000 clones, about 91% of them singletons. Specimen: peripheral blood, collected before pregnancy. Receptor source: a female donor with multiple sclerosis, enrolled in a pregnancy study. CDR3s include the opening cysteine and the closing phenylalanine or tryptophan. The D gene is left open where the match is weak. Part of the rows lack a size; the others show once, few, many or a class for expanded clones.

j_gene,v_gene,d_gene,abundance,CDR3aa,CDR3nt
TRBJ1-1,TRBV4-3,.,many,CASSPEYMNTEAFF,TGCGCCAGCAGCCCCGAATACATGAACACTGAAGCTTTCTTT
TRBJ1-4,TRBV30,.,.,CAWSTPGVGKLFF,TGTGCCTGGAGTACCCCAGGGGTCGGAAAACTGTTTTTT
TRBJ1-1,TRBV19,.,.,CASSSLLGRQNTEAFF,TGTGCCAGTAGTTCCCTCTTGGGGCGGCAGAACACTGAAGCTTTCTTT
TRBJ1-6,TRBV6-6,.,.,CASRQGTASPLHF,TGTGCCAGCAGACAGGGAACGGCTTCACCCCTCCACTTT
TRBJ1-1,TRBV27,TRBD1,.,CASRTGVSTEAFF,TGTGCCAGCAGAACAGGGGTGAGCACTGAAGCTTTCTTT
TRBJ2-1,TRBV7-9,TRBD2,.,CASSPSGGYNEQFF,TGTGCCAGCAGCCCTAGCGGGGGCTACAATGAGCAGTTCTTC
TRBJ2-7,TRBV4-3,TRBD2,.,CASTPRLAGGTAHYEQYF,TGCGCCAGCACCCCCCGACTAGCGGGGGGCACGGCCCACTACGAGCAGTACTTC
TRBJ1-1,TRBV5-4,.,.,CASSLDQGRVEAFF,TGTGCCAGCAGCTTGGACCAGGGGCGCGTCGAAGCTTTCTTT
TRBJ1-3,TRBV7-2,.,.,CASSSDRGNTIYF,TGTGCCAGCAGCTCCGACAGGGGAAACACCATATATTTT
TRBJ1-5,TRBV2,.,.,CASSEGGQYQPQHF,TGTGCCAGCAGTGAAGGGGGCCAGTACCAGCCCCAGCATTTT
TRBJ1-4,TRBV15,TRBD1,.,CATSSQPGQGFEKLFF,TGTGCCACCAGCAGCCAGCCGGGACAGGGTTTTGAAAAACTGTTTTTT
TRBJ1-2,TRBV6-5,.,.,CASSYSSGGEGGYTF,TGTGCCAGCAGTTACTCGTCCGGGGGGGAGGGGGGCTACACCTTC
TRBJ2-5,TRBV4-3,.,.,CASSQVIRGGETQYF,TGCGCCAGCAGCCAAGTCATAAGGGGAGGAGAGACCCAGTACTTC
TRBJ1-6,TRBV5-1,.,.,CASSLEWEGSPLHF,TGCGCCAGCAGCTTGGAGTGGGAGGGATCACCCCTCCACTTT
TRBJ1-3,TRBV27,.,.,CASSLRGGGNTIYF,TGTGCCAGCAGTCTCCGGGGTGGTGGAAACACCATATATTTT
TRBJ2-5,TRBV5-1,TRBD1,.,CASSLWTGETQYF,TGCGCCAGCAGCCTTTGGACAGGAGAGACCCAGTACTTC
TRBJ1-4,TRBV7-9,.,.,CASSLSGMGEKLFF,TGTGCCAGCAGCTTAAGCGGGATGGGAGAAAAACTGTTTTTT
TRBJ1-4,TRBV6-5,.,.,CATGHLNEKLFF,TGTGCGACGGGACATCTTAATGAAAAACTGTTTTTT
TRBJ2-7,TRBV7-9,.,.,CASSHPLSLGVGYEQYF,TGTGCCAGCAGCCATCCTTTATCGCTTGGAGTTGGCTATGAGCAGTACTTC
TRBJ1-2,TRBV10-3,TRBD1,.,CASGQGNYGYTF,TGTGCCAGCGGACAGGGGAACTATGGCTACACCTTC
TRBJ1-4,TRBV19,.,.,CASSIVTEGPGAGEKLFF,TGTGCCAGTAGTATAGTAACAGAGGGGCCAGGGGCGGGTGAAAAACTGTTTTTT
TRBJ2-3,TRBV2,TRBD1,.,CARTGTGGSHTQYF,TGTGCCAGAACCGGGACAGGGGGCTCACATACGCAGTATTTT
TRBJ2-3,TRBV7-9,.,.,CASSPPGGTQYF,TGTGCCAGCAGCCCCCCAGGGGGGACGCAGTATTTT
TRBJ1-1,TRBV5-4,.,.,CASSLRQDARAFF,TGTGCCAGCAGCTTGAGACAGGACGCGAGAGCTTTCTTT
TRBJ2-7,TRBV5-6,TRBD1,.,CASSLVGTVSYEQYF,TGTGCCAGCAGCTTGGTGGGGACAGTCTCCTACGAGCAGTACTTC
TRBJ2-2,TRBV7-9,.,.,CASSLVGANTGELFF,TGTGCCAGCAGCTTAGTTGGGGCTAACACCGGGGAGCTGTTTTTT
TRBJ2-5,TRBV4-1,TRBD2,.,CASSQPRDYSDETQYF,TGCGCCAGCAGCCAACCCCGGGACTACTCTGATGAGACCCAGTACTTC
TRBJ2-1,TRBV2,.,.,CASSGNSYNEQFF,TGTGCCAGCAGTGGGAACAGCTACAATGAGCAGTTCTTC
TRBJ2-7,TRBV5-4,TRBD1,.,CASSSKDRAYEQYF,TGTGCCAGCAGCTCCAAGGACAGGGCCTACGAGCAGTACTTC
TRBJ1-2,TRBV28,TRBD1,.,CASSSLTGGINYGYTF,TGTGCCAGCAGTTCACTAACAGGGGGGATTAACTATGGCTACACCTTC
TRBJ2-7,TRBV15,.,.,CATSRDLAHSYEQYF,TGTGCCACCAGCAGAGATTTAGCACACTCCTACGAGCAGTACTTC